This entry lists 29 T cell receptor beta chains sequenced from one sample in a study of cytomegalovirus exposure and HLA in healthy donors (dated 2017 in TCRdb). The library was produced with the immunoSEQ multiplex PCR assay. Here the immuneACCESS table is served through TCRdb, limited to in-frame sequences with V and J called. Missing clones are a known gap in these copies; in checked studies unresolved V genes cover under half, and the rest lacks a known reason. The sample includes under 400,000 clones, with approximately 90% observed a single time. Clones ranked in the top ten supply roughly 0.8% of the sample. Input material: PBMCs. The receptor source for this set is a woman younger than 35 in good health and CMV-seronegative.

This CDR3 is CASSLGEVGLGTEAFF. CDR3 in DNA: TGTGCCAGCAGTTTAGGGGAGGTGGGGTTGGGCACTGAAGCTTTCTTT. The chain has TRBV28 and TRBJ1-1; no firm D call. V was clipped by 2 bases and J by 4 bases, with 17 bases between them. Germline CDR1 and CDR2: MDHEN and SYDVKM. This CDR3 contains 16 residues.

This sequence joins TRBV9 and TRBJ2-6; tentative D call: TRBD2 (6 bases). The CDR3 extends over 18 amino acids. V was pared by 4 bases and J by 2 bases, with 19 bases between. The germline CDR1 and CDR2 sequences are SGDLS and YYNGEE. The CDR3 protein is CASSPRGPREAGANVLTF. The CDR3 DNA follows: TGTGCCAGCAGCCCCAGAGGTCCCAGGGAGGCTGGGGCCAACGTCCTGACTTTC.

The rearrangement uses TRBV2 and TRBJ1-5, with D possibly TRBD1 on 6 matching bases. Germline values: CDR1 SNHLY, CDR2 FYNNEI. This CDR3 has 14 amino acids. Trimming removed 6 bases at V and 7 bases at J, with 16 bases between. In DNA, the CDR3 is TGTGCCAGCAGACGGGACACTCGGGGCCAGCCCCAGCATTTT. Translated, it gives CASRRDTRGQPQHF. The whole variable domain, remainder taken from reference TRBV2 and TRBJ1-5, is EPEVTQTPSHQVTQMGQEVILRCVPISNHLYFYWYRQILGQKVEFLVSFYNNEISEKSEIFDDQFSVERPDGSNFTLKIRSTKLEDSAMYFCASRRDTRGQPQHFGDGTRLSIL.

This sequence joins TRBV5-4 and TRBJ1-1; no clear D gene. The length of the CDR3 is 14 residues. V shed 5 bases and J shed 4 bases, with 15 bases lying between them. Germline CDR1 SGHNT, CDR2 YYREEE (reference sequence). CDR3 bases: TGTGCCAGCAGGCGACACGGGGAGGGCACTGAAGCTTTCTTT. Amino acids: CASRRHGEGTEAFF.

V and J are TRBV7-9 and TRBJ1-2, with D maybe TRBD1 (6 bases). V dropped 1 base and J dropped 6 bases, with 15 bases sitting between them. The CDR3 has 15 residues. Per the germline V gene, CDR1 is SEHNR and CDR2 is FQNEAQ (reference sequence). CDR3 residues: CASSLVGQGRDGYTF. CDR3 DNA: TGTGCCAGCAGCTTAGTGGGGCAGGGGAGAGATGGCTACACCTTC.

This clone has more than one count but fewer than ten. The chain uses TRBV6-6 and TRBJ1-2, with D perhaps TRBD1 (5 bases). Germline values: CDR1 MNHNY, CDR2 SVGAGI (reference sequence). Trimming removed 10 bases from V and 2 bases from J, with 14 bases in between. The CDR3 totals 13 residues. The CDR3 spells CATMAGGNYGYTF. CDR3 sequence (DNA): TGTGCCACCATGGCGGGGGGGAACTATGGCTACACCTTC.

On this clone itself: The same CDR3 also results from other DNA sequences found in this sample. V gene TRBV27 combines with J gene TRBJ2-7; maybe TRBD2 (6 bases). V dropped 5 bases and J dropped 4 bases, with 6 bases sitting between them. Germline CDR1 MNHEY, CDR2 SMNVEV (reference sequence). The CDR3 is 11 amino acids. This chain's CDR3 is CASSRGYEQYF. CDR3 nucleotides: TGTGCCAGCAGTCGGGGGTACGAGCAGTACTTC.

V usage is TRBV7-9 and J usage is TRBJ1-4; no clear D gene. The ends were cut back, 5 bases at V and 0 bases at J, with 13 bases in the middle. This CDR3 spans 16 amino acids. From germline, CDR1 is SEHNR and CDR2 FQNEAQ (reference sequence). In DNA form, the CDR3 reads TGTGCCAGCAGCGATCACTCACCTACAACTAATGAAAAACTGTTTTTT. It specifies CASSDHSPTTNEKLFF.

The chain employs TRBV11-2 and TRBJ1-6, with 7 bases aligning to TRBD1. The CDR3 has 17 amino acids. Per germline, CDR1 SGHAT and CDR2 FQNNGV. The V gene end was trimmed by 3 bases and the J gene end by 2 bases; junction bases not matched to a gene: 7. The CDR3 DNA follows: TGTGCCAGCAGCTTCTCACCTGGACAGGCCTATAATTCACCCCTCCACTTT. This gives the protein CASSFSPGQAYNSPLHF.

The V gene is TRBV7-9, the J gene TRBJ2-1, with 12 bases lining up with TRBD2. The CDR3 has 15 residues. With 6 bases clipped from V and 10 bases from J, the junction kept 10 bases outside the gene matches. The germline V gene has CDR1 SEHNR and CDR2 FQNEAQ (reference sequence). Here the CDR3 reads CASRGSGLAGQEQFF. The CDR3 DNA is TGTGCCAGCAGAGGAAGCGGACTAGCGGGGCAAGAGCAGTTCTTC. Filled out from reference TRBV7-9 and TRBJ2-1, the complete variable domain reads DTGVSQNPRHKITKRGQNVTFRCDPISEHNRLYWYRQTLGQGPEFLTYFQNEAQLEKSRLLSDRFSAERPKGSFSTLEIQRTEQGDSAMYLCASRGSGLAGQEQFFGPGTRLTVL.

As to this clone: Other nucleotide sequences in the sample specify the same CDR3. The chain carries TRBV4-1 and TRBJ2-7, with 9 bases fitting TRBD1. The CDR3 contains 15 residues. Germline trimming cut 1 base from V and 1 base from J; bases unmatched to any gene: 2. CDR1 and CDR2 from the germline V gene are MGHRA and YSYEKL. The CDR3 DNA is TGCGCCAGCAGCCAAGCGGGACAGGGTTCCTACGAGCAGTACTTC. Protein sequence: CASSQAGQGSYEQYF.

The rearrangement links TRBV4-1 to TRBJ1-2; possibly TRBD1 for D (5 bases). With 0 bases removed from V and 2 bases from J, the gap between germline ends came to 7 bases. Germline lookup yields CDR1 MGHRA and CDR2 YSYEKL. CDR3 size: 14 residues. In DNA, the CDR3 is TGCGCCAGCAGCCAAGACGGGGGAAACTATGGCTACACCTTC. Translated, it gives CASSQDGGNYGYTF.

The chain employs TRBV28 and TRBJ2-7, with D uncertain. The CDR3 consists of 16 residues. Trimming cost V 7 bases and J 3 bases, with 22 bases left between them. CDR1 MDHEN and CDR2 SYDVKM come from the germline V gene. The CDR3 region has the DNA TGTGCCAGCACCGATCCCTTTGGGTTGGGCGTCTACGAGCAGTACTTC. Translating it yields CASTDPFGLGVYEQYF.

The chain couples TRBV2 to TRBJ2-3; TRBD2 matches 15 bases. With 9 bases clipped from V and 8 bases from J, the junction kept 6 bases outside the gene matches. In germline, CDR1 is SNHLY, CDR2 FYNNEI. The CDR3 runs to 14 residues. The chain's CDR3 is CASMGLAGGGTQYF. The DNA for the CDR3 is TGTGCCAGTATGGGACTAGCGGGGGGAGGTACGCAGTATTTT.

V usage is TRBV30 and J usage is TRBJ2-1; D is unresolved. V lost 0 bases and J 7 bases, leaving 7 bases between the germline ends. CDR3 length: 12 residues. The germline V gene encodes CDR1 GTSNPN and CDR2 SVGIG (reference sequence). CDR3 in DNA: TGTGCCTGGAGTGTAATACGGAATGAGCAGTTCTTC. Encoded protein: CAWSVIRNEQFF.

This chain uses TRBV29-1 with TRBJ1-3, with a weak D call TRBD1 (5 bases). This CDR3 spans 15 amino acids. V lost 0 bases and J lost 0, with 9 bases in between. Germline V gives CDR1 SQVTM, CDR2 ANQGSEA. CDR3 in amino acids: CSVEDPDSSGNTIYF. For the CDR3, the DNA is TGCAGCGTTGAAGACCCCGACAGCTCTGGAAACACCATATATTTT.

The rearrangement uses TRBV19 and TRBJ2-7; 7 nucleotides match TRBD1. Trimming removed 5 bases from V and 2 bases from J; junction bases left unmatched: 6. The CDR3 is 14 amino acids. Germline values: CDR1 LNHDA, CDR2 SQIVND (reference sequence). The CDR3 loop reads CASSSQGIPYEQYF. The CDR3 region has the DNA TGTGCCAGTAGTTCACAGGGGATTCCCTACGAGCAGTACTTC.

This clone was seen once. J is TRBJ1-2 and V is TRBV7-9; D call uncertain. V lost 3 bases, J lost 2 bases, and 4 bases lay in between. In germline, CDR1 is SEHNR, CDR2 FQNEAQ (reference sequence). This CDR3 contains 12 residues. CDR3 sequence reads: CASSLTNYGYTF. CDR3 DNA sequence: TGTGCCAGCAGCTTGACAAACTATGGCTACACCTTC.

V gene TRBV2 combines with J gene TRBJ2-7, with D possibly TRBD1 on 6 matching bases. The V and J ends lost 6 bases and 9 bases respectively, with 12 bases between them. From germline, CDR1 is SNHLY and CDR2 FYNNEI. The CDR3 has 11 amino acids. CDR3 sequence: CASRGTTGQYF. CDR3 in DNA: TGTGCCAGCAGGGGGACAACCGGGCAGTACTTC.

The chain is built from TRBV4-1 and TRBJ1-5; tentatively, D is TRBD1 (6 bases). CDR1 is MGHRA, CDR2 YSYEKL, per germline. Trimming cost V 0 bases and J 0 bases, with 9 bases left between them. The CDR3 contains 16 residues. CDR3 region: CASSQDQGGSNQPQHF. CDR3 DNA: TGCGCCAGCAGCCAAGATCAAGGGGGTAGCAATCAGCCCCAGCATTTT.

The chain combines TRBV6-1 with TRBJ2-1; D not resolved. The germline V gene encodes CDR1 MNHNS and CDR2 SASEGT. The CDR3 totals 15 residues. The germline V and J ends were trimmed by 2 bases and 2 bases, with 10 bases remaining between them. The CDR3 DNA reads TGTGCCAGCAGTGAAATCGGGTCGGCCTACAATGAGCAGTTCTTC. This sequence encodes CASSEIGSAYNEQFF.

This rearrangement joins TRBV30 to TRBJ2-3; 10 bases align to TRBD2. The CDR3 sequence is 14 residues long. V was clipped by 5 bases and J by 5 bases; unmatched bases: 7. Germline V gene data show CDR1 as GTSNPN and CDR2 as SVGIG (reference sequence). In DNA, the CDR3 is TGTGCCTGGCTAGCGGGGGCTCAGGGAGATACGCAGTATTTT. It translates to CAWLAGAQGDTQYF.

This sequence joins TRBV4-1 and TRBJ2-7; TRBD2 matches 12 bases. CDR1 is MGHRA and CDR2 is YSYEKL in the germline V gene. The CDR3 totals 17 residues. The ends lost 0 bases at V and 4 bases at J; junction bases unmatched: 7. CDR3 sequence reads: CASSQEPPGLAGYEQYF. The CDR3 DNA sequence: TGCGCCAGCAGCCAAGAACCTCCCGGACTAGCGGGGTACGAGCAGTACTTC.

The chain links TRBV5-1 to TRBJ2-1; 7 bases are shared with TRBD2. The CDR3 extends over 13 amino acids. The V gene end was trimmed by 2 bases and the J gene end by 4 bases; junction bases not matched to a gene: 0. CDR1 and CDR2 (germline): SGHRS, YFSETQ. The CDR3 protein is CASSFSGYNEQFF. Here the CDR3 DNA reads TGCGCCAGCAGCTTTAGCGGGTACAATGAGCAGTTCTTC.

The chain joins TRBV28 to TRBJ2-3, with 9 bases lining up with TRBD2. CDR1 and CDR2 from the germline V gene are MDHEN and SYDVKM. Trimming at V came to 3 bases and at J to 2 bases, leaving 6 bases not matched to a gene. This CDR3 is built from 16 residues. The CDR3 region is CASSFSLAGFTDTQYF. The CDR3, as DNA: TGTGCCAGCAGTTTTAGTCTAGCGGGGTTCACAGATACGCAGTATTTT.

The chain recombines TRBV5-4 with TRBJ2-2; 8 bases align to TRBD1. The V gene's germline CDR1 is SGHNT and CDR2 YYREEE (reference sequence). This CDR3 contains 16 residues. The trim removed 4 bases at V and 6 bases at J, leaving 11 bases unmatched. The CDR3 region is CASSRPTGGVSGELFF. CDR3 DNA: TGTGCCAGCAGCCGCCCTACAGGGGGTGTCTCCGGGGAGCTGTTTTTT.

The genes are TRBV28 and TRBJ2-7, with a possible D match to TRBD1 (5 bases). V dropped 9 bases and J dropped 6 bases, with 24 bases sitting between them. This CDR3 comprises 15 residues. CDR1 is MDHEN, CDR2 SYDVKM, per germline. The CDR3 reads CASLGPGRARIEQYF. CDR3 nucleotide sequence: TGTGCCAGTTTGGGGCCAGGCAGGGCAAGGATCGAGCAGTACTTC.

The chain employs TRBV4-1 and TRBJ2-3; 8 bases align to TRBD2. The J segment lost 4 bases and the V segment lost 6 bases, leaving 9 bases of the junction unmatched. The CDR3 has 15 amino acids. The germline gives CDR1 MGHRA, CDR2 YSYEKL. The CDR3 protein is CASSDRGRGADTQYF. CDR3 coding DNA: TGCGCCAGCAGTGACCGGGGGCGGGGGGCAGATACGCAGTATTTT.

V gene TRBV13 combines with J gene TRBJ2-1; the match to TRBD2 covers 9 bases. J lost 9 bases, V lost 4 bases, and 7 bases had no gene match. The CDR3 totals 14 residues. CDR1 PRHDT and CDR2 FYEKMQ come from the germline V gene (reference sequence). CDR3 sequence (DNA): TGTGCCAGCAGCTCATCGGGACTAGCATCTGAGCAGTTCTTC. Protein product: CASSSSGLASEQFF.